Listed here are 19 T cell receptor beta chains from one sample, sequenced in a study of beta chain features in type 1 diabetes. Expressed TCRB transcripts were sequenced after all isolated RNA was converted to cDNA. Sequencing used immunoSEQ multiplex PCR; TCRdb keeps in-frame clones, though not all of them. The table lists roughly 140,000 clones, 6.9% of them singletons. The specimen sequenced was central memory CD4+ T cells from blood. The receptors were sampled from a woman younger than 45 in good health.

The V gene is TRBV15, the J gene TRBJ1-2; TRBD1 matches at 7 bases. The CDR3 contains 15 residues. The V gene end was trimmed by 2 bases and the J gene end by 4 bases; junction bases not matched to a gene: 7. The germline V gene encodes CDR1 LNHNV and CDR2 YYDKDF (reference sequence). The CDR3 loop is CATSRPGQQRYGYTF. DNA of the CDR3: TGTGCCACCAGCAGACCGGGACAGCAACGCTATGGCTACACCTTC.

At least ten counts were recorded for this clone. V gene TRBV4-3 combines with J gene TRBJ2-7; a possible D gene is TRBD2 (6 bases). The germline gives CDR1 LGHNA, CDR2 YSLEER. V was cut by 1 base and J by 2 bases, with 15 bases left in between. The CDR3 sequence is 16 residues long. This chain's CDR3 is CASSQVASRLAYEQYF. The CDR3 DNA follows: TGCGCCAGCAGCCAAGTTGCCTCGAGACTAGCCTACGAGCAGTACTTC.

This clone was observed a handful of times. The V call is TRBV18, the J call TRBJ2-2; D might be TRBD1 (6 bases). Germline assignment: CDR1 KGHSH and CDR2 LQKENI. The germline V and J ends were trimmed by 3 bases and 6 bases, with 14 bases remaining between them. The CDR3 is 15 amino acids. The CDR3 bases are TGTGCCAGCTCACCTAATCAGGGGAATGCCGGGGAGCTGTTTTTT. Translating gives CASSPNQGNAGELFF.

This chain joins TRBV7-9 and TRBJ2-2; D might be TRBD1 (6 bases). The CDR3 is 15 amino acids. Trimming removed 4 bases at V and 5 bases at J, with 14 bases between. The V gene's germline CDR1 is SEHNR and CDR2 FQNEAQ (reference sequence). For the CDR3, the DNA is TGTGCCAGCAGCTCGACAGGATCGGGTACCGGGGAGCTGTTTTTT. Its translation is CASSSTGSGTGELFF. The whole variable domain, filled in from reference TRBV7-9 and TRBJ2-2, reads DTGVSQNPRHKITKRGQNVTFRCDPISEHNRLYWYRQTLGQGPEFLTYFQNEAQLEKSRLLSDRFSAERPKGSFSTLEIQRTEQGDSAMYLCASSSTGSGTGELFFGEGSRLTVL.

This chain joins TRBV28 and TRBJ1-5; D call uncertain. Germline loops: CDR1 MDHEN, CDR2 SYDVKM. The V end lost 6 bases, the J end lost 4 bases, and 16 bases lay between the germline ends. This CDR3 is 15 amino acids long. CDR3 protein: CASRIWSAGNQPQHF. The DNA of the CDR3 is TGTGCCAGCAGGATTTGGTCGGCCGGGAATCAGCCCCAGCATTTT.

The chain is built from TRBV14 and TRBJ2-1; 11 bases are shared with TRBD2. CDR3 length equals 18 residues. Germline V gives CDR1 SGHDN, CDR2 FVKESK. J gave up 0 bases and V 4 bases, and 8 bases lay outside the gene matches. The CDR3 DNA follows: TGTGCCAGCAGCCGCGGACTAGCGGGTTCGAGCTCCTACAATGAGCAGTTCTTC. Translation gives CASSRGLAGSSSYNEQFF.

CDR3 residues: CASSFLGVTGNYGYTF. CDR3 bases: TGCGCCAGCAGCTTCTTGGGGGTAACAGGGAACTATGGCTACACCTTC. J is TRBJ1-2 and V is TRBV5-1, with D possibly being TRBD1 (6 bases). V gave up 2 bases and J gave up 2 bases, with 16 bases separating them. The CDR3 totals 16 residues. CDR1 and CDR2 from the germline V gene are SGHRS and YFSETQ.

This clone was seen more than once but under ten times. This chain joins TRBV5-1 and TRBJ2-5, with a tentative D call TRBD1 (5 bases). Deletions cut 4 bases from V and 3 bases from J, with 10 bases between. Germline V gives CDR1 SGHRS, CDR2 YFSETQ. The CDR3 is 13 residues long. DNA of the CDR3: TGCGCCAGCAGCCGGACACAAGAAGAGACCCAGTACTTC. Amino acid sequence: CASSRTQEETQYF.

This rearrangement joins TRBV6-5 to TRBJ2-5; 12 bases are shared with TRBD1. The CDR3 is 15 residues long. From germline, CDR1 is MNHEY and CDR2 SVGAGI. V gave up 6 bases and J gave up 1 base; unmatched junction bases: 3. CDR3 in DNA: TGTGCCAGCAGGAGGGACAGGGGGCTCCAAGAGACCCAGTACTTC. Its translation: CASRRDRGLQETQYF.

This clone was seen a handful of times. The V gene is TRBV18, the J gene TRBJ1-5, with 9 positions matching TRBD1. The CDR3 contains 14 residues. The germline gives CDR1 KGHSH, CDR2 LQKENI. The V and J ends lost 3 bases and 5 bases, in that order; junction bases with no gene match: 2. The CDR3: CASSPGQGHQPQHF. In DNA form, the CDR3 reads TGTGCCAGCTCACCGGGACAGGGTCATCAGCCCCAGCATTTT.

This chain connects TRBV7-2 to TRBJ2-4; D may be TRBD2 (6 bases). CDR3 size: 14 residues. CDR1 and CDR2 from the germline V gene are SGHTA and FQGNSA. The V end lost 0 bases, the J end lost 7 bases, and 10 bases lay between the germline ends. The CDR3 spells CASSLAIGTNIQYF. CDR3 DNA: TGTGCCAGCAGCTTAGCGATCGGGACTAACATTCAGTACTTC. The complete variable domain, with remaining parts taken from reference TRBV7-2 and TRBJ2-4, reads GAGVSQSPSNKVTEKGKDVELRCDPISGHTALYWYRQSLGQGLEFLIYFQGNSAPDKSGLPSDRFSAERTGGSVSTLTIQRTQQEDSAVYLCASSLAIGTNIQYFGAGTRLSVL.

This clone was seen more than once but under ten times. The gene calls are TRBV6-6 and TRBJ2-1; D might be TRBD2 (6 bases). V lost 2 bases and J lost 12, with 20 bases in between. The CDR3 has 15 amino acids. Germline assignment: CDR1 MNHNY and CDR2 SVGAGI (reference sequence). The CDR3 protein is CASSYQGDPGRGQFF. The CDR3 DNA sequence: TGTGCCAGCAGTTACCAGGGTGATCCCGGGCGGGGGCAGTTCTTC.

The chain couples TRBV20-1 to TRBJ2-7; D is possibly TRBD1 (6 bases). This CDR3 is built from 11 residues. Trimming cost V 3 bases and J 6 bases, with 9 bases left between them. CDR1 is DFQATT, CDR2 SNEGSKA, per germline (reference sequence). The CDR3 loop is CSASRGSEQYF. The CDR3 bases are TGCAGTGCTAGCAGGGGTTCCGAGCAGTACTTC.

The genes are TRBV19 and TRBJ1-2; tentative D call: TRBD1 (5 bases). V dropped 4 bases and J dropped 1 base, with 10 bases sitting between them. Per the germline V gene, CDR1 is LNHDA and CDR2 is SQIVND (reference sequence). The CDR3 totals 14 residues. The chain's CDR3 is CASSRFGGNYGYTF. The CDR3 DNA follows: TGTGCCAGTAGTAGGTTCGGGGGTAACTATGGCTACACCTTC.

The genes are TRBV11-2 and TRBJ2-5; 12 positions agree with TRBD2. Trimming cost V 6 bases and J 4 bases; bases outside gene matches: 15. Looked up from germline, CDR1 is SGHAT and CDR2 is FQNNGV. The CDR3 consists of 18 residues. CDR3 in DNA: TGTGCCAGCAGTTTGGGGTCTAGCGGGAGGGGCAGGCGAGAGACCCAGTACTTC. Translating it yields CASSLGSSGRGRRETQYF.

In the case of this clone: It is unclear where the CDR3 begins or ends on the DNA, so no DNA is shown, and the CDR3 is as TCRdb lists it. This chain uses TRBV5-1 with TRBJ2-2; TRBD2 is the table's D call and was not checked against the DNA. The CDR3 extends over 14 residues, inclusive of both ends. CDR1 and CDR2 (germline): SGHRS, YFSETQ. CDR3 in amino acids: CASWRGQSPGSCFF.

This clone was recorded many times. The rearrangement uses TRBV6-6 and TRBJ2-7; D unresolved. The length of the CDR3 is 11 residues. Germline CDR1 reads MNHNY; CDR2 reads SVGAGI (reference sequence). V dropped 3 bases and J dropped 7 bases, with 7 bases sitting between them. This CDR3 reads CASSYWQEQYF. CDR3 bases: TGTGCCAGCAGTTATTGGCAGGAGCAGTACTTC.

This clone occurred many times. This chain uses TRBV19 with TRBJ1-1; D perhaps matches TRBD1 (5 bases). The CDR3 runs to 13 residues. Germline V gene lookup returns CDR1 LNHDA and CDR2 SQIVND (reference sequence). Trimming stripped 7 bases from V and 1 base from J, with 10 bases between. The CDR3 loop is CASNVGENTEAFF. CDR3 DNA sequence: TGTGCCAGTAACGTAGGGGAGAACACTGAAGCTTTCTTT. Supplemented by reference TRBV19 and TRBJ1-1, the full variable domain reads DGGITQSPKYLFRKEGQNVTLSCEQNLNHDAMYWYRQDPGQGLRLIYYSQIVNDFQKGDIAEGYSVSREKKESFPLTVTSAQKNPTAFYLCASNVGENTEAFFGQGTRLTVV.

This clone occurred a few times. The V call is TRBV19, the J call TRBJ2-4, with D tentatively TRBD2 (5 bases). Germline V gene sequence: CDR1 LNHDA, CDR2 SQIVND (reference sequence). The CDR3 extends over 14 amino acids. Trimming removed 7 bases at V and 6 bases at J, with 16 bases between. DNA for the CDR3: TGTGCCAGTACCAGGACTGACGGCTCAAACATTCAGTACTTC. This gives the protein CASTRTDGSNIQYF.